Presented here are 22 T cell receptor beta chains from one specimen sequenced in a study of blood T cell repertoires in COVID-19 (dated by TCRdb to the early 2020s). Libraries were prepared through the immunoSEQ multiplex PCR assay. TCRdb retrieved this table from immuneACCESS and kept in-frame rearrangements only. Not all clones are present; in checked studies, unresolved V genes account for under half, and no reason is known for the remainder. For this sample the table gives over 250,000 clones, of which roughly 89% were detected only once. Roughly 2.3% of the sample rests with the top ten. Sequenced input: peripheral blood. The receptors were gathered from a man in his fifties with acute or convalescent COVID-19.

In this sample, this clone turned up a few times. The chain carries TRBV5-4 and TRBJ2-2; a possible D gene is TRBD2 (7 bases). V was cut by 6 bases and J by 5 bases, with 17 bases left in between. In germline, CDR1 is SGHNT, CDR2 YYREEE (reference sequence). The CDR3 totals 15 residues. DNA for the CDR3: TGTGCCAGCACGCCGGGGGGCGCGGGGACCGGGGAGCTGTTTTTT. Encoded protein: CASTPGGAGTGELFF.

As DNA, the CDR3 is TGTGCCAGCAGTTTTAATGCAGCTGGGGCCAACGTCCTGACTTTC. This gives the protein CASSFNAAGANVLTF. The chain uses TRBV27 and TRBJ2-6; D gene unclear. The CDR3 length is 15 residues. Between the trimmed V and J ends, which lost 3 bases and 2 bases, there was a span of 8 bases. CDR1 MNHEY and CDR2 SMNVEV come from the germline V gene (reference sequence).

The V and J genes are TRBV4-2 and TRBJ2-1, with a tentative D call TRBD1 (6 bases). The CDR3 is made up of 16 amino acids. Trimming took 0 bases from V and 0 from J, leaving 9 bases between them. The V gene's germline CDR1 is LGHNA and CDR2 YNFKEQ. CDR3 protein: CASSQDRGSSYNEQFF. CDR3 sequence (DNA): TGTGCCAGCAGCCAAGATAGGGGGAGCTCCTACAATGAGCAGTTCTTC.

This rearrangement joins TRBV6-6 to TRBJ2-2, with 8 nucleotides matching TRBD1. V shed 5 bases and J 6 bases; nucleotides not matched to a gene: 11. The CDR3 spans 16 residues. CDR1 is MNHNY, CDR2 SVGAGI, per germline (reference sequence). This CDR3 is CASSLRTGIDPGELFF. The CDR3 region has the DNA TGTGCCAGCAGTCTCCGGACAGGGATAGACCCCGGGGAGCTGTTTTTT.

The V and J genes are TRBV11-2 and TRBJ2-1, with 12 bases lining up with TRBD2. The ends lost 5 bases at V and 4 bases at J; junction bases unmatched: 6. The CDR3 sequence is 16 residues long. Germline V gene sequence: CDR1 SGHAT, CDR2 FQNNGV. For the CDR3, the DNA is TGTGCCAGCAGCAGACTAGCGGGGGCCTCTTACAATGAGCAGTTCTTC. Its protein product is CASSRLAGASYNEQFF.

This sequence joins TRBV14 and TRBJ2-7, with TRBD1 as a possible D gene (6 bases). The CDR3 extends over 14 amino acids. V was trimmed by 4 bases and J by 3 bases, leaving 13 bases between them. The germline V gene encodes CDR1 SGHDN and CDR2 FVKESK. For the CDR3, the DNA is TGTGCCAGCAGCCCCCGAGGGGGAGTCTACGAGCAGTACTTC. Amino acids: CASSPRGGVYEQYF.

The chain is built from TRBV7-9 and TRBJ2-2, with unresolved D. CDR1 SEHNR and CDR2 FQNEAQ come from the germline V gene (reference sequence). There are 14 residues in the CDR3. Trimming removed 6 bases from V and 0 bases from J, with 8 bases in between. DNA of the CDR3: TGTGCCAGCAGGCTAAAAGCGAACACCGGGGAGCTGTTTTTT. This translates into CASRLKANTGELFF.

The gene calls are TRBV5-1 and TRBJ1-2, with 7 nucleotides matching TRBD1. Trimming removed 0 bases from V and 7 bases from J; junction bases left unmatched: 3. The CDR3 length is 13 residues. Germline lookup yields CDR1 SGHRS and CDR2 YFSETQ. CDR3 DNA: TGCGCCAGCAGCTTGGGAGGGGGCGGTGGCTACACCTTC. Its translation: CASSLGGGGGYTF. The full variable domain, completed using reference TRBV5-1 and TRBJ1-2, is KAGVTQTPRYLIKTRGQQVTLSCSPISGHRSVSWYQQTPGQGLQFLFEYFSETQRNKGNFPGRFSGRQFSNSRSEMNVSTLELGDSALYLCASSLGGGGGYTFGSGTRLTVV.

The V gene is TRBV19, the J gene TRBJ1-5; D might be TRBD1 (5 bases). The CDR3 is 14 residues long. Trimming took 3 bases from V and 4 from J, leaving 10 bases between them. The germline CDR1 and CDR2 sequences are LNHDA and SQIVND (reference sequence). CDR3 DNA: TGTGCCAGTAGTATGTCGGGACTTAATCAGCCCCAGCATTTT. Its protein product is CASSMSGLNQPQHF.

This clone was seen a handful of times. The chain uses TRBV7-9 and TRBJ1-6; weak D call: TRBD1 (5 bases). The CDR3 consists of 15 residues. V was trimmed by 10 bases and J by 0 bases, leaving 13 bases between them. The germline gives CDR1 SEHNR, CDR2 FQNEAQ (reference sequence). The CDR3 here is CAIAWGDSYNSPLHF. For the CDR3, the DNA is TGTGCCATCGCGTGGGGGGACTCCTATAATTCACCCCTCCACTTT.

The V gene is TRBV12-3 or TRBV12-4, the J gene TRBJ2-7; D is possibly TRBD2 (5 bases). CDR3 length: 13 amino acids. V dropped 10 bases and J dropped 3 bases, with 16 bases sitting between them. The CDR3 nucleotides read TGTGCCACCGCGGTCGGAGCGGTCTACGAGCAGTACTTC. Translating gives CATAVGAVYEQYF.

Of note for this clone: Different DNA sequences within this sample yield the same CDR3. The chain links TRBV7-3 to TRBJ2-7; perhaps TRBD1 as D (5 bases). The CDR3 consists of 13 residues. Germline V gives CDR1 SGHTA, CDR2 FQGTGA. With 3 bases removed from V and 6 bases from J, the gap between germline ends came to 12 bases. The CDR3 reads CASSFGQGGEQYF. The CDR3, as DNA: TGTGCCAGCAGCTTTGGGCAGGGTGGCGAGCAGTACTTC.

This chain connects TRBV29-1 to TRBJ2-7; D might be TRBD2 (6 bases). V lost 3 bases, J lost 4 bases, and 16 bases lay in between. Germline CDR1 reads SQVTM; CDR2 reads ANQGSEA. The length of the CDR3 is 14 residues. The CDR3 loop reads CSVEGGDFLYEQYF. Written as DNA, the CDR3 is TGCAGCGTTGAGGGCGGGGACTTTCTTTACGAGCAGTACTTC.

The CDR3 DNA sequence: TGTGCCAGCGCCGCAACCGGGACAGGGGCCTTCCCAATCTATGGCTACACCTTC. Its protein is CASAATGTGAFPIYGYTF. This sequence joins TRBV7-2 and TRBJ1-2, with 10 nucleotides matching TRBD1. The CDR3 sequence is 18 residues long. V gave up 8 bases and J gave up 4 bases; unmatched junction bases: 19. Per the germline V gene, CDR1 is SGHTA and CDR2 is FQGNSA.

On this clone itself: The sample carries other DNA sequences with the same CDR3. The chain links TRBV19 to TRBJ1-1; the D is unclear. Trimming pared 3 bases from V and 1 base from J, leaving 6 bases between. The V gene's germline CDR1 is LNHDA and CDR2 SQIVND (reference sequence). This CDR3 has 13 residues. The CDR3 reads CASSIRQNTEAFF. The CDR3 nucleotides are TGTGCCAGTAGTATTAGACAGAACACTGAAGCTTTCTTT. Full variable domain (rest looked up from reference TRBV19 and TRBJ1-1): DGGITQSPKYLFRKEGQNVTLSCEQNLNHDAMYWYRQDPGQGLRLIYYSQIVNDFQKGDIAEGYSVSREKKESFPLTVTSAQKNPTAFYLCASSIRQNTEAFFGQGTRLTVV.

With regard to this clone: The same CDR3 also results from other DNA sequences found in this sample. The gene calls are TRBV14 and TRBJ1-2; 7 nucleotides agree with TRBD1. V lost 4 bases to trimming and J lost 4 bases; unmatched junction nucleotides: 9. The CDR3 is 15 residues long. The germline gives CDR1 SGHDN, CDR2 FVKESK. CDR3 region: CASSLRQGGIYGYTF. The CDR3 nucleotides are TGTGCCAGCAGCCTCAGACAGGGTGGGATCTATGGCTACACCTTC.

This clone came up once. CDR3 sequence (DNA): TGTGCCAGCAGCGCCAGTACCGATTCACCCCTCCACTTT. It codes for CASSASTDSPLHF. The chain has TRBV9 and TRBJ1-6; no definite D call. Trimming cost V 3 bases and J 8 bases, with 9 bases left between them. The CDR3 covers 13 residues. Germline V lookup: CDR1 SGDLS, CDR2 YYNGEE.

The chain employs TRBV5-6 and TRBJ2-7; tentatively, D is TRBD2 (6 bases). Trimming took 2 bases from V and 0 from J, leaving 9 bases between them. The germline V gene encodes CDR1 SGHDT and CDR2 YYEEEE. The CDR3 totals 14 residues. The CDR3 sequence is CASSFDGSSYEQYF. For the CDR3, the DNA is TGTGCCAGCAGCTTCGACGGGAGCTCCTACGAGCAGTACTTC.

V usage is TRBV11-2 and J usage is TRBJ2-5; D not certain. With 0 bases removed from V and 6 bases from J, the gap between germline ends came to 5 bases. CDR1 is SGHAT, CDR2 FQNNGV, per germline. The CDR3 contains 12 residues. CDR3 loop: CASSLESQTQYF. The CDR3 DNA is TGTGCCAGCAGCTTAGAATCTCAGACCCAGTACTTC.

The gene calls are TRBV9 and TRBJ1-1; 7 nucleotides line up with TRBD1. Germline V lookup: CDR1 SGDLS, CDR2 YYNGEE. The CDR3 is made up of 13 amino acids. The V segment lost 3 bases and the J segment 2 bases; nucleotides outside the gene matches: 1. The CDR3 bases are TGTGCCAGCAGCGACAGGGGAAACACTGAAGCTTTCTTT. The encoded protein is CASSDRGNTEAFF.

This clone was recorded only once. This chain connects TRBV5-1 to TRBJ1-1, with TRBD1 matching over 7 bases. V dropped 4 bases and J dropped 2; count of bases not matched to a gene: 5. CDR1 and CDR2 from the germline V gene are SGHRS and YFSETQ. CDR3 length equals 14 residues. CDR3 nucleotide sequence: TGCGCCAGCAGCCAGGGACAGATTAACACTGAAGCTTTCTTT. Its protein is CASSQGQINTEAFF.

The count of this clone is one. V is TRBV15 and J is TRBJ2-2; possible D gene TRBD2, 5 bases. The V end was cut by 3 bases, the J end by 1 base, with 9 bases between. This CDR3 is 15 amino acids long. Germline CDR1 reads LNHNV; CDR2 reads YYDKDF (reference sequence). The CDR3 DNA reads TGTGCCACCAGCAGGAATGGAGGGAACACCGGGGAGCTGTTTTTT. It specifies CATSRNGGNTGELFF.